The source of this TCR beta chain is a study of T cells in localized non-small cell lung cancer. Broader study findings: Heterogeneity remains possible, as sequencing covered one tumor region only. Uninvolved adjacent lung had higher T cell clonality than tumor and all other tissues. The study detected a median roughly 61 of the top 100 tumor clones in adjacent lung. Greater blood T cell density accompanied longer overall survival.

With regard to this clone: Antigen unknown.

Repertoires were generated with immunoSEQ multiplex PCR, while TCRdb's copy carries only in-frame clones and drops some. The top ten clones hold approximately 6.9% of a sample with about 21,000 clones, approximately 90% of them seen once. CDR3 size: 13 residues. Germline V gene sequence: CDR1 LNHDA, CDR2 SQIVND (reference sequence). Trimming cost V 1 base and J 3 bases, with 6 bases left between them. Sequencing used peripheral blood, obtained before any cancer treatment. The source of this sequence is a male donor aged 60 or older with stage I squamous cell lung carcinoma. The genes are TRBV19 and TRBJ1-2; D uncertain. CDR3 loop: CASSIVGYYGYTF. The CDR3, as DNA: TGTGCCAGTAGTATAGTGGGGTACTATGGCTACACCTTC.